The following is a T cell receptor beta chain sequence with its context. This specimen belongs to a study of blood T cell repertoires in COVID-19. About the study: Samples taken during acute and convalescent COVID-19 were collected in the United States, Italy and Spain. PBMCs, B-cell-depleted T cells, or T cells were the source of the cDNA or gDNA that made up the material.

Original handling: The assay estimated nucleated cells by amplifying reference gene primers. The table came from immunoSEQ multiplex PCR; TCRdb's copy has only in-frame clones and leaves some out. The DNA was the basis for D and trimming; V, J and clone size are from that table. Counted here are approximately 230,000 clones, more than 80% occurring once; the ten biggest clones make up roughly 2.3%. The germline V and J ends were trimmed by 4 bases and 6 bases, with 8 bases remaining between them. The CDR3 extends over 12 amino acids. Germline V lookup: CDR1 MNHEY, CDR2 SVGAGI. This clonotype originated in a man aged 30 to 39 who had recovered from COVID-19. Sequencing was done on a sample of peripheral blood. The chain links TRBV6-5 to TRBJ2-3; tentative D call: TRBD1 (6 bases). The CDR3 DNA reads as TGTGCCAGCAGTTCTCAGGGGGATACGCAGTATTTT. Its translation: CASSSQGDTQYF.